This entry lists 30 T cell receptor beta chains sequenced from one sample in a study of cytomegalovirus exposure and HLA in healthy donors. A multiplex PCR was run with 60 Vbeta primers and 13 Jbeta primers. This table comes from immunoSEQ multiplex PCR, and its TCRdb copy is limited to in-frame clones, with some not included. In the table there are roughly 150,000 clones, around 75% of which are singletons. Input material: PBMCs. Receptors were obtained from a male donor in good health and CMV-seronegative.

Only a few counts were recorded for this clone. The rearrangement joins TRBV2 to TRBJ1-5; no definite D call. V was pared by 1 base and J by 0 bases, with 13 bases between. In germline, CDR1 is SNHLY, CDR2 FYNNEI. The CDR3 is 17 residues long. The CDR3, as DNA: TGTGCCAGCAGTGAAGGGGAGGCCTACTATAGCAATCAGCCCCAGCATTTT. Encoded protein: CASSEGEAYYSNQPQHF.

This sequence joins TRBV5-1 and TRBJ1-1; possibly TRBD1 for D (5 bases). The CDR3 sequence is 18 residues long. CDR1 is SGHRS and CDR2 is YFSETQ in the germline V gene. V lost 0 bases to trimming and J lost 2 bases, with 20 bases between them. Here the CDR3 reads CASSLVRREVSSNTEAFF. In DNA, the CDR3 is TGCGCCAGCAGCTTGGTTCGCAGGGAAGTCTCGTCAAACACTGAAGCTTTCTTT.

This chain links TRBV9 with TRBJ2-5, with TRBD2 identical over 7 bases. The CDR3 contains 15 residues. The J segment lost 4 bases and the V segment lost 7 bases, leaving 13 bases of the junction unmatched. CDR1 and CDR2 (germline): SGDLS, YYNGEE. CDR3: CASAWGEGWVETQYF. Written as DNA, the CDR3 is TGTGCCAGCGCCTGGGGGGAGGGCTGGGTAGAGACCCAGTACTTC.

This clone was observed once. The chain has TRBV10-3 and TRBJ1-2; D is uncertain. CDR1 and CDR2 (germline): ENHRY, SYGVKD. Trimming cost V 0 bases and J 8 bases, with 13 bases left between them. The CDR3 contains 14 residues. The CDR3 DNA sequence: TGTGCCATCAGTGAGTCGAAAGACTTCCGGGGCTACACCTTC. Translation gives CAISESKDFRGYTF.

The chain employs TRBV6-5 and TRBJ2-7, with a weak D call TRBD1 (6 bases). CDR3 length: 15 residues. Germline V gene sequence: CDR1 MNHEY, CDR2 SVGAGI. V was trimmed by 1 base and J by 2 bases, leaving 12 bases between them. The CDR3 DNA follows: TGTGCCAGCAGTTACTTCAAGGGGGTGACCTACGAGCAGTACTTC. Residues: CASSYFKGVTYEQYF.

With regard to this clone: The junction differs from germline at one of its ends, possibly a read error. The V call is TRBV7-9, the J call TRBJ1-1; 11 bases map to TRBD1. This CDR3 has 16 amino acids. CDR1 is SEHNR, CDR2 FQNEAQ, per germline (reference sequence). CDR3 sequence reads: CSSSFPGQGVNTEAFF. DNA for the CDR3: TGTTCCAGCAGCTTCCCGGGACAGGGGGTGAACACTGAAGCTTTCTTT.

The chain joins TRBV5-6 to TRBJ2-6; 7 bases match TRBD1. The trim removed 1 base at V and 10 bases at J, leaving 5 bases unmatched. Looked up from germline, CDR1 is SGHDT and CDR2 is YYEEEE. The CDR3 length is 14 residues. CDR3 sequence reads: CASSLHQGVNVLTF. CDR3 nucleotides: TGTGCCAGCAGCTTGCATCAGGGGGTAAACGTCCTGACTTTC.

The chain links TRBV6-1 to TRBJ2-5; the match to TRBD1 covers 7 bases. J gave up 5 bases and V 5 bases, and 5 bases lay outside the gene matches. There are 13 residues in the CDR3. Germline loops: CDR1 MNHNS, CDR2 SASEGT. The CDR3 DNA reads as TGTGCCAGCAGTTATGACAGGGAGGAGACCCAGTACTTC. Translation: CASSYDREETQYF.

This chain connects TRBV6-1 to TRBJ2-2; TRBD1 agrees at 9 bases. The germline gives CDR1 MNHNS, CDR2 SASEGT. The junction had 7 bases not matched to a gene; V was cut back by 5 bases and J by 6 bases. The CDR3 contains 15 residues. This CDR3 is CASSSTGGAAGELFF. The CDR3 nucleotides read TGTGCCAGCAGTTCCACAGGGGGCGCAGCCGGGGAGCTGTTTTTT.

This chain uses TRBV7-9 with TRBJ2-1, with 8 nucleotides matching TRBD1. The CDR3 consists of 11 residues. V lost 5 bases to trimming and J lost 15 bases; unmatched junction nucleotides: 6. Per the germline V gene, CDR1 is SEHNR and CDR2 is FQNEAQ (reference sequence). CDR3 coding DNA: TGTGCCAGCAGCCCGGGACAGGATCGGTTCTTC. It translates to CASSPGQDRFF.

This clone was detected a few times. The J gene is TRBJ2-7, the V gene TRBV29-1, with D unresolved. V was cut by 2 bases and J by 6 bases, with 8 bases left in between. CDR1 and CDR2 from the germline V gene are SQVTM and ANQGSEA. CDR3 length: 11 residues. The CDR3: CSVEMNSEQYF. DNA for the CDR3: TGCAGCGTTGAAATGAATAGCGAGCAGTACTTC.

Here the CDR3 DNA reads TGTGCCACCGTGGAGGGAGTATGGGACACTGAAGCTTTCTTT. As protein: CATVEGVWDTEAFF. The chain couples TRBV15 to TRBJ1-1; no definite D call. Germline V gene data show CDR1 as LNHNV and CDR2 as YYDKDF (reference sequence). V lost 8 bases and J 3 bases, leaving 16 bases between the germline ends. The CDR3 is 14 residues long.

In this sample, this clone turned up a few times. The rearrangement uses TRBV7-2 and TRBJ2-3; 7 nucleotides align to TRBD1. V gave up 5 bases and J gave up 3 bases; unmatched junction bases: 14. The CDR3 sequence is 17 residues long. CDR1 is SGHTA, CDR2 FQGNSA, per germline. The CDR3 spells CASSQNTQGIGTDTQYF. In DNA form, the CDR3 reads TGTGCCAGCAGCCAAAACACACAGGGGATTGGGACAGATACGCAGTATTTT. Full variable domain (outside the CDR3, taken from reference TRBV7-2 and TRBJ2-3): GAGVSQSPSNKVTEKGKDVELRCDPISGHTALYWYRQSLGQGLEFLIYFQGNSAPDKSGLPSDRFSAERTGGSVSTLTIQRTQQEDSAVYLCASSQNTQGIGTDTQYFGPGTRLTVL.

The genes are TRBV28 and TRBJ1-6, with a tentative D call TRBD1 (6 bases). The CDR3 totals 15 residues. The V gene's germline CDR1 is MDHEN and CDR2 SYDVKM. The ends were cut back, 9 bases at V and 5 bases at J, with 17 bases in the middle. The CDR3 loop reads CASQDRTRNNSPLHF. The CDR3 nucleotides read TGTGCCAGTCAAGACAGGACCCGAAATAATTCACCCCTCCACTTT.

The V call is TRBV5-4, the J call TRBJ2-7; TRBD2 aligns across 10 bases. Per germline, CDR1 SGHNT and CDR2 YYREEE (reference sequence). The CDR3 length is 16 residues. J gave up 4 bases and V 0 bases, and 7 bases lay outside the gene matches. CDR3 protein: CASSLGLAGSGYEQYF. The CDR3 coding sequence is TGTGCCAGCAGCTTGGGACTAGCGGGCTCTGGGTACGAGCAGTACTTC.

J is TRBJ1-1 and V is TRBV6-5, with 9 bases that match TRBD1. V lost 0 bases and J lost 8; bases outside the gene matches: 7. The CDR3 length is 15 residues. The germline V gene encodes CDR1 MNHEY and CDR2 SVGAGI. CDR3 nucleotides: TGTGCCAGCAGTTACTCGGGACAGGGAGATTCGGAAGCTTTCTTT. This encodes CASSYSGQGDSEAFF.

There are a few counts of this clone. The V and J genes are TRBV9 and TRBJ2-5; 9 nucleotides align to TRBD1. The length of the CDR3 is 13 residues. Germline CDR1 and CDR2: SGDLS and YYNGEE. Germline trimming cut 7 bases from V and 1 base from J; bases unmatched to any gene: 2. The CDR3 DNA reads TGTGCCAGCGGACAGGGGATCCAAGAGACCCAGTACTTC. This translates into CASGQGIQETQYF.

The chain combines TRBV10-3 with TRBJ2-1; D unresolved. The CDR3 is 13 residues long. Germline V gene sequence: CDR1 ENHRY, CDR2 SYGVKD. Deletions cut 4 bases from V and 8 bases from J, with 12 bases between. CDR3 region: CAISVTNTDEQFF. The CDR3 bases are TGTGCCATCAGTGTAACTAATACGGATGAGCAGTTCTTC.

This clone was seen a handful of times. This sequence joins TRBV7-9 and TRBJ2-6; D unresolved. The V gene lost 5 bases and the J gene lost 4 bases, with 12 bases spanning the gap. Germline V lookup: CDR1 SEHNR, CDR2 FQNEAQ (reference sequence). This CDR3 has 15 amino acids. CDR3: CASSQDKEGANVLTF. CDR3 in DNA: TGTGCCAGCAGCCAAGACAAGGAAGGGGCCAACGTCCTGACTTTC.

The chain joins TRBV9 to TRBJ2-3; TRBD1 matches 9 bases. CDR1 SGDLS and CDR2 YYNGEE come from the germline V gene. This CDR3 is built from 14 residues. Trimming took 7 bases from V and 4 from J; bases not matched to a gene: 7. CDR3 protein: CASGRQGEADTQYF. In nucleotides, the CDR3 is TGTGCCAGCGGAAGACAGGGGGAGGCAGATACGCAGTATTTT.

This chain uses TRBV6-6 with TRBJ2-7; the match to TRBD1 covers 7 bases. The ends lost 5 bases at V and 3 bases at J; junction bases unmatched: 10. This CDR3 comprises 15 residues. The germline V gene has CDR1 MNHNY and CDR2 SVGAGI (reference sequence). The CDR3, as DNA: TGTGCCAGCAGTACCGACGGGACAGCCATCTACGAGCAGTACTTC. Amino acid sequence: CASSTDGTAIYEQYF.

This chain connects TRBV30 to TRBJ1-2; D is unresolved. CDR1 and CDR2 from the germline V gene are GTSNPN and SVGIG (reference sequence). CDR3 length: 15 residues. The V end was cut by 4 bases, the J end by 0 bases, with 15 bases between. CDR3 DNA: TGTGCCTGGACCTCGGGATCACAAGCTAACTATGGCTACACCTTC. Its protein is CAWTSGSQANYGYTF.

V and J are TRBV5-4 and TRBJ2-1; D gene uncertain. The length of the CDR3 is 14 residues. V shed 5 bases and J shed 8 bases, with 17 bases lying between them. Germline values: CDR1 SGHNT, CDR2 YYREEE (reference sequence). CDR3 in DNA: TGTGCCAGCAGATACGAATATGAGCCGGATGAGCAGTTCTTC. This codes for CASRYEYEPDEQFF.

A few counts support this clone. This specimen includes other DNA sequences encoding the same CDR3. This chain joins TRBV5-1 and TRBJ2-1; tentatively, D is TRBD1 (5 bases). V was pared by 3 bases and J by 6 bases, with 7 bases between. The CDR3 is made up of 12 amino acids. The V gene's germline CDR1 is SGHRS and CDR2 YFSETQ. The CDR3: CASSSQGNEQFF. The DNA of the CDR3 is TGCGCCAGCAGCTCTCAGGGCAATGAGCAGTTCTTC. Drawing the rest from reference TRBV5-1 and TRBJ2-1, the complete variable domain is KAGVTQTPRYLIKTRGQQVTLSCSPISGHRSVSWYQQTPGQGLQFLFEYFSETQRNKGNFPGRFSGRQFSNSRSEMNVSTLELGDSALYLCASSSQGNEQFFGPGTRLTVL.

This chain links TRBV2 with TRBJ2-7; 11 bases agree with TRBD2. V lost 6 bases to trimming and J lost 4 bases; unmatched junction nucleotides: 8. The germline V gene has CDR1 SNHLY and CDR2 FYNNEI. This CDR3 region has 15 residues. As DNA, the CDR3 is TGTGCCAGCAGGCGGCTAGCGGGGGGCCTTTACGAGCAGTACTTC. This sequence encodes CASRRLAGGLYEQYF.

The DNA for the CDR3 is TGTGCCAGCAGTTACCAGGGGTTTGACACTGAAGCTTTCTTT. It encodes CASSYQGFDTEAFF. The rearrangement uses TRBV6-6 and TRBJ1-1, with TRBD1 as a possible D gene (6 bases). The CDR3 sequence is 14 residues long. Trimming stripped 2 bases from V and 3 bases from J, with 10 bases between. In germline, CDR1 is MNHNY, CDR2 SVGAGI (reference sequence).

This sequence joins TRBV25-1 and TRBJ2-5, with D perhaps TRBD2 (6 bases). The CDR3 runs to 14 residues. Germline values: CDR1 MGHDK, CDR2 SYGVNS. V dropped 1 base and J dropped 5 bases, with 11 bases sitting between them. The CDR3 region has the DNA TGTGCCAGCAGTGAATTGACTAGAGGGGAGACCCAGTACTTC. The encoded protein is CASSELTRGETQYF.

The V and J genes are TRBV6-5 and TRBJ1-6, with 7 nucleotides matching TRBD1. The CDR3 is 15 amino acids. V shed 0 bases, J shed 5 bases, and the junction held 1 base outside the gene matches. The germline V gene has CDR1 MNHEY and CDR2 SVGAGI. This chain's CDR3 is CASSYSGQNNSPLHF. CDR3 in DNA: TGTGCCAGCAGTTACTCGGGACAGAATAATTCACCCCTCCACTTT.

The chain joins TRBV14 to TRBJ2-7; 9 nucleotides match TRBD1. Germline-derived CDR1 and CDR2 are SGHDN and FVKESK. The CDR3 loop spans 15 amino acids. The junction had 5 bases not matched to a gene; V was cut back by 3 bases and J by 2 bases. The CDR3 loop reads CASSQGDRDTYEQYF. The CDR3, as DNA: TGTGCCAGCAGCCAGGGGGACAGGGACACCTACGAGCAGTACTTC. The variable domain in full, with the rest retrieved from reference TRBV14 and TRBJ2-7, is EAGVTQFPSHSVIEKGQTVTLRCDPISGHDNLYWYRRVMGKEIKFLLHFVKESKQDESGMPNNRFLAERTGGTYSTLKVQPAELEDSGVYFCASSQGDRDTYEQYFGPGTRLTVT.

The sample holds a few counts of this clone. This sequence joins TRBV28 and TRBJ1-2; weak D call: TRBD1 (6 bases). Germline V lookup: CDR1 MDHEN, CDR2 SYDVKM. V dropped 10 bases and J dropped 4 bases, with 19 bases sitting between them. The CDR3 has 14 residues. CDR3 coding DNA: TGTGCCACCTCCATGGGGGCAGGCTTCTATGGCTACACCTTC. This sequence encodes CATSMGAGFYGYTF.